The rows below give T cell receptor beta chains drawn from one sample of a study of identical twins. TCRdb redid the calling of the 5' RACE reads with MiXCR, one entry per CDR3 protein. The table lists 350,000 to 500,000 distinct CDR3 sequences, 15% to 20% of them singletons. The sequenced material came from naive T cells sorted from blood. Every receptor here comes from a man aged 45-60 years in good health. The CDR3 runs from the conserved cysteine through the conserved F or W. The D gene is left open where the match is weak. Clone size is stated in some rows and not others, as once, few, many or a class when expanded.

J gene | CDR3 length | clone size | D gene | V gene | CDR3 DNA | CDR3 protein
TRBJ2-1 | 16 | few | TRBD2 | TRBV2 | TGTGCCAGCAGTGAACGCGGGACTAGCGGTAACAATGAGCAGTTCTTC | CASSERGTSGNNEQFF
TRBJ2-7 | 12 | NA | NA | TRBV10-3 | TGTGCCATCGAGGACAAGAGCTACGAGCAGTACTTC | CAIEDKSYEQYF
TRBJ2-7 | 16 | many | TRBD2 | TRBV4-3 | TGCGCCAGCAGCCCCTATAAGGGGCGGGAGGTCTACGAGCAGTACTTC | CASSPYKGREVYEQYF
TRBJ1-6 | 14 | many | TRBD1 | TRBV25-1 | TGTGCCAGCACCCTCGGGACAGCTAATTCACCCCTCCACTTT | CASTLGTANSPLHF
TRBJ2-6 | 13 | many | NA | TRBV11-3 | TGTGCCAGCTCCCCCCCTGGGGCCAACGTCCTGACTTTC | CASSPPGANVLTF
TRBJ1-1 | 14 | once | NA | TRBV29-1 | TGCAGCATTGAAGGGAGATACATGAACACTGAAGCTTTCTTT | CSIEGRYMNTEAFF
TRBJ2-1 | 14 | NA | TRBD2 | TRBV15 | TGTGCCACCAGAGGACCGGGACTAGAAAATGAGCAGTTCTTC | CATRGPGLENEQFF
TRBJ2-3 | 14 | NA | TRBD2 | TRBV5-1 | TGCGCCAGCAGCATGGGACTAAATCCCGATACGCAGTATTTT | CASSMGLNPDTQYF
TRBJ1-1 | 14 | NA | NA | TRBV7-2 | TGTGCCAGCAGCCTAACCGGTGGTTTCACTGAAGCTTTCTTT | CASSLTGGFTEAFF
TRBJ2-5 | 18 | NA | TRBD2 | TRBV6-2/TRBV6-3 | TGTGCCTGCAGCCAAGGGACTAGCTCCGAACCTCGGCAAGAGACCCAGTACTTC | CACSQGTSSEPRQETQYF
TRBJ1-1 | 13 | NA | NA | TRBV18 | TGTGCCAGCTCACCACCCGGTTTAGGTGAAGCTTTCTTT | CASSPPGLGEAFF
TRBJ2-3 | 14 | few | NA | TRBV11-2 | TGTGCCAGCAGCTCCCCGGGACGGGAATATACGCAGTATTTT | CASSSPGREYTQYF
TRBJ2-7 | 13 | few | NA | TRBV20-1 | TGCAGTGCCCACGACGGGAACTCCTACGAGCAGTACTTC | CSAHDGNSYEQYF
TRBJ2-1 | 12 | few | NA | TRBV28 | TGTGCCAGCAGCCACGACAGCCCTGAGCAGTTCTTC | CASSHDSPEQFF
TRBJ2-1 | 15 | few | NA | TRBV29-1 | TGCAGCGTTGCACTACTAGCCGGAACTGGGGATGAGCAGTTCTTC | CSVALLAGTGDEQFF
TRBJ2-7 | 14 | many | NA | TRBV12-3/TRBV12-4 | TGTGCCAGCAGTTTCGGGACCCAGCGCTACGAGCAGTACTTC | CASSFGTQRYEQYF
TRBJ2-3 | 15 | many | NA | TRBV6-1 | TGTGCCAGCAGCTCGTCAGGGTCCCACACAGATACGCAGTATTTT | CASSSSGSHTDTQYF
TRBJ1-2 | 15 | many | NA | TRBV11-2 | TGTGCCAGCAGCTTTAACACAGGAACTAACTATGGCTACACCTTC | CASSFNTGTNYGYTF
TRBJ2-5 | 14 | many | NA | TRBV5-5 | TGTGCCAGCAGCCCTGGACACAACCAAGAGACCCAGTACTTC | CASSPGHNQETQYF
TRBJ2-1 | 17 | NA | NA | TRBV6-2/TRBV6-3 | TGTGCCAGCAGTTACCTGGAGGGAAAGCGGGTTCGCAGTGAGCAGTTCTTC | CASSYLEGKRVRSEQFF
TRBJ1-5 | 14 | NA | NA | TRBV6-1 | TGTGCCAGCAGTAAATACTCAACTACTCAGCCCCAGCATTTT | CASSKYSTTQPQHF
TRBJ1-1 | 14 | many | TRBD1 | TRBV5-1 | TGCGCCAGCAGCCAGGGACAGTTGAACACTGAAGCTTTCTTT | CASSQGQLNTEAFF
TRBJ1-6 | 15 | NA | TRBD1 | TRBV5-5 | TGTGCCAGCAGCTTTGGGACAGGAGAATATTCACCCCTCCACTTT | CASSFGTGEYSPLHF
TRBJ2-7 | 16 | NA | TRBD2 | TRBV20-1 | TGCAGTGCTACCGGACTAGCGGGAAACTCCTACTACGAGCAGTACTTC | CSATGLAGNSYYEQYF
TRBJ1-3 | 17 | NA | TRBD1 | TRBV10-3 | TGTGCCATCAGTGAGTGGAGGGACAGAATCTCTGGAAACACCATATATTTT | CAISEWRDRISGNTIYF
TRBJ2-5 | 13 | few | NA | TRBV7-2 | TGTGCCAGCAGCTTAGAGTTTCGGGAGACCCAGTACTTC | CASSLEFRETQYF
TRBJ1-2 | 15 | few | NA | TRBV20-1 | TGCAGTGCTAGAGATCGGGCGCTGGCTAACTATGGCTACACCTTC | CSARDRALANYGYTF
TRBJ2-7 | 14 | few | TRBD2 | TRBV20-1 | TGCAGTGCTAGAGATGTTGCGGGAGGCTACGAGCAGTACTTC | CSARDVAGGYEQYF
TRBJ2-5 | 14 | NA | TRBD2 | TRBV29-1 | TGCAGCGTCGACTTACTAGCGGGGCAAGAGACCCAGTACTTC | CSVDLLAGQETQYF
TRBJ1-1 | 15 | many | NA | TRBV5-1 | TGCGCCAGCAGCTTGCATCTGAAGGGGAGGGCTGAAGCTTTCTTT | CASSLHLKGRAEAFF
TRBJ2-3 | 13 | NA | NA | TRBV6-2/TRBV6-3 | TGTGCCAGCAGTTACGGCCGCACAGATACGCAGTATTTT | CASSYGRTDTQYF
TRBJ2-5 | 14 | many | TRBD2 | TRBV7-3 | TGTGCCAGCAGTTCCTCTAGCGGGAGTGAGACCCAGTACTTC | CASSSSSGSETQYF
TRBJ2-3 | 16 | NA | NA | TRBV4-1 | TGCGCCAGCAGCTTGGATATGGGGGGAGTGACAGATACGCAGTATTTT | CASSLDMGGVTDTQYF
TRBJ2-7 | 15 | NA | NA | TRBV5-1 | TGCGCCAGCAGCTTGGGGGCAGGACCAGCATACGAGCAGTACTTC | CASSLGAGPAYEQYF
TRBJ1-6 | 19 | many | TRBD1 | TRBV28 | TGTGCCAGCAGTTTCACGACAGGGTCAGCCTCTAGGGGTGATTCACCCCTCCACTTT | CASSFTTGSASRGDSPLHF
TRBJ1-2 | 15 | many | TRBD1 | TRBV28 | TGTGCCAGCAAAACCCGGGGACAGGGGGCTTATGGCTACACCTTC | CASKTRGQGAYGYTF
TRBJ2-2 | 15 | many | TRBD2 | TRBV15 | TGTGCCACCAGCGAGTGGGGACTAGGTCCCGGGGAGCTGTTTTTT | CATSEWGLGPGELFF
TRBJ2-2 | 15 | few | NA | TRBV7-6 | TGTGCCAGCAGCTTAGCTGGCAGGGAAGGCGGGGAGCTGTTTTTT | CASSLAGREGGELFF
TRBJ2-7 | 10 | NA | NA | TRBV9 | TGTGCCAGCAGCGAGGACGAGCAGTACTTC | CASSEDEQYF
TRBJ1-4 | 17 | few | TRBD1 | TRBV7-2 | TGTGCCAGCAGCTTAGTCGGACAGGGGGGAACGAGTGAAAAACTGTTTTTT | CASSLVGQGGTSEKLFF
TRBJ1-1 | 11 | few | NA | TRBV29-1 | TGCAGCGCTGATGTGGGGGGACGGGCTTTCTTT | CSADVGGRAFF
TRBJ2-2 | 16 | many | NA | TRBV5-5 | TGTGCCAGCAGCTTCCCGGTTGGGGTGGATACCGGGGAGCTGTTTTTT | CASSFPVGVDTGELFF
TRBJ1-5 | 14 | NA | NA | TRBV28 | TGTGCTACAGGCTGGATTGGATCCAATCAGCCCCAGCATTTT | CATGWIGSNQPQHF
TRBJ2-7 | 16 | NA | TRBD2 | TRBV11-2 | TGTGCCAGCAGCTTAGTCTTAGCGGGGGCTCCCTACGAGCAGTACTTC | CASSLVLAGAPYEQYF
TRBJ1-3 | 12 | few | NA | TRBV29-1 | TGCAGCGTTGTCCACAGTGGAAACACCATATATTTT | CSVVHSGNTIYF
TRBJ1-5 | 19 | few | NA | TRBV6-2/TRBV6-3 | TGTGCCAGCAGTTACTCGATTTCGGACAGAGTGTATAGCAATCAGCCCCAGCATTTT | CASSYSISDRVYSNQPQHF
TRBJ1-2 | 15 | NA | TRBD1 | TRBV6-1 | TGTGCCAGCAGACTGGCGGACAGGGGAGACTATGGCTACACCTTC | CASRLADRGDYGYTF
TRBJ1-5 | 15 | many | NA | TRBV4-1 | TGCGCCAGCAGCCTGAGGGAGGGCCCCAATCAGCCCCAGCATTTT | CASSLREGPNQPQHF
TRBJ2-7 | 14 | many | NA | TRBV7-9 | TGTGCCAGCAGTGAAGGACAGCTATCCTACGAGCAGTACTTC | CASSEGQLSYEQYF
TRBJ2-1 | 15 | many | TRBD1 | TRBV5-6 | TGTGCCAGCAGCTTCTGGGACAGGGTATACAATGAGCAGTTCTTC | CASSFWDRVYNEQFF
TRBJ2-7 | 13 | once | NA | TRBV20-1 | TGCAGTGCTAGAGAAAGCGGTTTCAGCGAGCAGTACTTC | CSARESGFSEQYF
TRBJ1-3 | 17 | few | TRBD1 | TRBV15 | TGTGCCACCAGCAGACTCCGGGACAGGGAGAACGGAAACACCATATATTTT | CATSRLRDRENGNTIYF
TRBJ1-5 | 20 | NA | NA | TRBV11-2 | TGTGCCAGCAGCCCTATGGGGAGAGGGTACCTATTGGGGAGCAATCAGCCCCAGCATTTT | CASSPMGRGYLLGSNQPQHF
TRBJ2-3 | 17 | NA | TRBD1 | TRBV10-3 | TGTGCCATCAGTGACCTTCCCGGGACAGGGGAGGGAGATACGCAGTATTTT | CAISDLPGTGEGDTQYF
TRBJ2-1 | 17 | many | TRBD2 | TRBV12-3/TRBV12-4 | TGTGCCAGCAGCTGGGCCGGGACTAGCGGGGTCTCGAGGGGGAAGTTCTTC | CASSWAGTSGVSRGKFF
TRBJ1-5 | 15 | NA | NA | TRBV4-1 | TGCGCCAGCAGCCAAGTAATACCCAGCAATCAGCCCCAGCATTTT | CASSQVIPSNQPQHF